This section outlines one T cell receptor beta chain sequence together with its context. Antigen specificity is unknown. The PCR employed 60 Vbeta primers together with 13 Jbeta primers. Here immunoSEQ multiplex PCR was the method, and the copy in TCRdb shows in-frame clones only, minus some. The table shows roughly 250,000 clones, with under 90% occurring only once. This entry comes from a study of cytomegalovirus exposure and HLA in healthy donors. Whole-study results and caveats: Apart from CMV serostatus, no immune exposure information was available.

Per the germline V gene, CDR1 is SGHNT and CDR2 is YYREEE (reference sequence). The CDR3 contains 15 residues. The trim removed 1 base at V and 2 bases at J, leaving 4 bases unmatched. The material sequenced was PBMCs. The V gene is TRBV5-4, the J gene TRBJ2-7; 9 positions agree with TRBD1. The receptor was isolated from a girl aged 2 to 9 in good health and CMV-seronegative. CDR3 amino acids: CASSLRDRGTYEQYF. CDR3 nucleotides: TGTGCCAGCAGCTTGCGTGACAGGGGGACCTACGAGCAGTACTTC.